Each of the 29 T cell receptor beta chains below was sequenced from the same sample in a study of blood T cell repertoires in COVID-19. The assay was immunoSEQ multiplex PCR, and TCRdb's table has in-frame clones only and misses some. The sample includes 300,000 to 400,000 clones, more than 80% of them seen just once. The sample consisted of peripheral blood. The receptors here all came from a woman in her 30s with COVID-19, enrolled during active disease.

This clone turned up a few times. CDR3 DNA: TGTGCCAGCAGTTTTCGAGGGAACCGGGAGCTGTTTTTT. As protein: CASSFRGNRELFF. V usage is TRBV27 and J usage is TRBJ2-2, with D perhaps matching TRBD2 (5 bases). CDR3 length: 13 residues. Germline V gene lookup returns CDR1 MNHEY and CDR2 SMNVEV (reference sequence). V was shortened by 3 bases and J by 9 bases, with 11 bases between the two germline ends.

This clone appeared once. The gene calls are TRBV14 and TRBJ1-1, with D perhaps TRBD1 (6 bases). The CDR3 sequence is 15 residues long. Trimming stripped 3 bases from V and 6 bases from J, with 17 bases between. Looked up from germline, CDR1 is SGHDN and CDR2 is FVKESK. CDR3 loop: CASSQPVSGGSEAFF. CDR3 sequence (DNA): TGTGCCAGCAGCCAGCCGGTCTCGGGGGGCTCTGAAGCTTTCTTT.

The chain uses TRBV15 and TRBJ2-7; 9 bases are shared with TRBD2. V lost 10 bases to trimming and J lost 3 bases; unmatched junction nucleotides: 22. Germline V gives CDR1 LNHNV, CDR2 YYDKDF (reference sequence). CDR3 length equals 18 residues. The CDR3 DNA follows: TGTGCCAGCCGGAAGGGGGGAGCGGGGGGCGCCGTTTTCTACGAGCAGTACTTC. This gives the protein CASRKGGAGGAVFYEQYF. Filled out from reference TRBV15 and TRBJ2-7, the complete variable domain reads DAMVIQNPRYQVTQFGKPVTLSCSQTLNHNVMYWYQQKSSQAPKLLFHYYDKDFNNEADTPDNFQSRRPNTSFCFLDIRSPGLGDTAMYLCASRKGGAGGAVFYEQYFGPGTRLTVT.

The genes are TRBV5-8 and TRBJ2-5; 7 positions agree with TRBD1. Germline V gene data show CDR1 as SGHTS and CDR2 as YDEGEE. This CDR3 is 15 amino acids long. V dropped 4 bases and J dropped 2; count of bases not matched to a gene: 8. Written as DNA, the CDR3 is TGTGCCAGCAGCATAGGGGGCCTGGGACAAGAGACCCAGTACTTC. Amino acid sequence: CASSIGGLGQETQYF. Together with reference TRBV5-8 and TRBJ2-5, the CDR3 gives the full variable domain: EAGVTQSPTHLIKTRGQQATLRCSPISGHTSVYWYQQALGLGLQFLLWYDEGEERNRGNFPPRFSGRQFPNYSSELNVNALELEDSALYLCASSIGGLGQETQYFGPGTRLLVL.

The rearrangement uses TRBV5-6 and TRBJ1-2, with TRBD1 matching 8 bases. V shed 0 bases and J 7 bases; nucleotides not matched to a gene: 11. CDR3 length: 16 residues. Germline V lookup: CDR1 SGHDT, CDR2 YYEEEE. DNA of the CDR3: TGTGCCAGCAGCTTGGACAGGGGGTCACCTGATGTTGGCTACACCTTC. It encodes CASSLDRGSPDVGYTF.

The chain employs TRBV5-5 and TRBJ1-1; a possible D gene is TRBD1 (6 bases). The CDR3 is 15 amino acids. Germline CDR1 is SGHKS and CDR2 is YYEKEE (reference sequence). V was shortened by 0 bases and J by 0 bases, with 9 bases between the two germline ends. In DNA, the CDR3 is TGTGCCAGCAGCTTGGGGACAGCTATGAACACTGAAGCTTTCTTT. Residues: CASSLGTAMNTEAFF.

Here the CDR3 reads CASSLGRVVTEAFF. The CDR3 DNA sequence: TGTGCCAGCAGCTTGGGCAGGGTAGTCACTGAAGCTTTCTTT. The chain joins TRBV5-5 to TRBJ1-1; possibly TRBD1 for D (5 bases). The CDR3 is made up of 14 amino acids. From germline, CDR1 is SGHKS and CDR2 YYEKEE (reference sequence). V was shortened by 0 bases and J by 4 bases, with 10 bases between the two germline ends.

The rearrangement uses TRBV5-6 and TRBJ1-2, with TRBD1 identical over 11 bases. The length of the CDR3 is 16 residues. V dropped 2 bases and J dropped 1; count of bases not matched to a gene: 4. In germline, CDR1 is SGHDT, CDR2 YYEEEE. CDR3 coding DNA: TGTGCCAGCAGCTTTGGGACAGGGGGGCTTAACTATGGCTACACCTTC. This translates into CASSFGTGGLNYGYTF.

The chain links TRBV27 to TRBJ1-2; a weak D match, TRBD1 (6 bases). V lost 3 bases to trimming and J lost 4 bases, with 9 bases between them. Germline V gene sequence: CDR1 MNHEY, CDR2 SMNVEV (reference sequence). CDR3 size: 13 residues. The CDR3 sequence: CASSFDRRYGYTF. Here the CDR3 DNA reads TGTGCCAGCAGTTTTGACAGGCGCTATGGCTACACCTTC.

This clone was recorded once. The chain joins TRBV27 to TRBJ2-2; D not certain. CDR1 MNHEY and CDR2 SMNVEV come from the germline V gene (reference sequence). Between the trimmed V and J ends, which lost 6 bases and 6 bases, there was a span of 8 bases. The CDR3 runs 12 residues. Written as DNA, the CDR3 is TGTGCCAGCAGGCCGGTCCCCGGGGAGCTGTTTTTT. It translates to CASRPVPGELFF.

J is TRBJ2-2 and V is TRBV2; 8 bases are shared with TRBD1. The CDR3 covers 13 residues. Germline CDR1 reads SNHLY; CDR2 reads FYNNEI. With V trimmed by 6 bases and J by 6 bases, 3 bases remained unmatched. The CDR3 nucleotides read TGTGCCAGCAGGGCACAGGGGGCCGGGGAGCTGTTTTTT. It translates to CASRAQGAGELFF.

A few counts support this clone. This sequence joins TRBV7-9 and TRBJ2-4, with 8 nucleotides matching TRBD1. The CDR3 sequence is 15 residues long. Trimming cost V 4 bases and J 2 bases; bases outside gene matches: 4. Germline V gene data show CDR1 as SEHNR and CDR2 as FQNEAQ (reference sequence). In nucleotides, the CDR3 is TGTGCCAGCAGCTCACAGGGGGTGTCCAAAAACATTCAGTACTTC. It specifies CASSSQGVSKNIQYF.

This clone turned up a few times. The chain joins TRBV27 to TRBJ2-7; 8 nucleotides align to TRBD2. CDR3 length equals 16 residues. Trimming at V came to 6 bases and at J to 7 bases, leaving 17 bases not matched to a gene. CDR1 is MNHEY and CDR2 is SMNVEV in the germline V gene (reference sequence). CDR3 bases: TGTGCCAGCAGCCCCAGCCCGGGACTAGTCGGCATGGAGCAGTACTTC. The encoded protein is CASSPSPGLVGMEQYF.

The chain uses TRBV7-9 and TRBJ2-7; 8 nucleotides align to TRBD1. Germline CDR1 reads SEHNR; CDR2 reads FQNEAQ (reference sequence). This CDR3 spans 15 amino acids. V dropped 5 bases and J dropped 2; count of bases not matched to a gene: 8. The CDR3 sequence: CASSGQGAQTYEQYF. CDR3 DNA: TGTGCCAGCAGCGGCCAGGGGGCCCAAACCTACGAGCAGTACTTC.

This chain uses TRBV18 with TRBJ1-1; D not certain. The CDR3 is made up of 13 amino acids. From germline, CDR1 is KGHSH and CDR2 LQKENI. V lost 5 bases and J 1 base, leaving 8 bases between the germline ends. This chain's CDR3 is CASSTEGNTEAFF. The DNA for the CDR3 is TGTGCCAGCTCAACGGAGGGGAACACTGAAGCTTTCTTT.

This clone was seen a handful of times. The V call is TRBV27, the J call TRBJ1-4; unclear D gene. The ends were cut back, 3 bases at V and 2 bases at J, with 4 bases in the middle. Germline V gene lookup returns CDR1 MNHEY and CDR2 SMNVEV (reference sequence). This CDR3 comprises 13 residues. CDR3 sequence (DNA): TGTGCCAGCAGTTTCTCCACTAATGAAAAACTGTTTTTT. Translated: CASSFSTNEKLFF.

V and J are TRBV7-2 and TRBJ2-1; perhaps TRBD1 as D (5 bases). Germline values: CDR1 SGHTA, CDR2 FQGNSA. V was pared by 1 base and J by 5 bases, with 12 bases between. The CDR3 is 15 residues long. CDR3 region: CASSLVSGLNNEQFF. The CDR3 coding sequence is TGTGCCAGCAGCTTAGTGTCAGGGCTTAACAATGAGCAGTTCTTC. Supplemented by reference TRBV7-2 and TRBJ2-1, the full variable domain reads GAGVSQSPSNKVTEKGKDVELRCDPISGHTALYWYRQSLGQGLEFLIYFQGNSAPDKSGLPSDRFSAERTGGSVSTLTIQRTQQEDSAVYLCASSLVSGLNNEQFFGPGTRLTVL.

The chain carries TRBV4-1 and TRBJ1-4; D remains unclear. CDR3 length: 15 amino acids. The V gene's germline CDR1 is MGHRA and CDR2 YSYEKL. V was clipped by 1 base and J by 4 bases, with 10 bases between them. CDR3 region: CASSQAGLLNEKLFF. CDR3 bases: TGCGCCAGCAGCCAAGCTGGGCTCCTTAATGAAAAACTGTTTTTT.

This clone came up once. The CDR3 reads CASSHRDQPQHF. The CDR3 bases are TGTGCCAGCAGTCACAGGGATCAGCCCCAGCATTTT. J is TRBJ1-5 and V is TRBV6-6; tentatively, D is TRBD1 (6 bases). Trimming left V 5 bases short and J 5 bases short, with 7 bases between. Germline V gene lookup returns CDR1 MNHNY and CDR2 SVGAGI (reference sequence). The CDR3 consists of 12 residues.

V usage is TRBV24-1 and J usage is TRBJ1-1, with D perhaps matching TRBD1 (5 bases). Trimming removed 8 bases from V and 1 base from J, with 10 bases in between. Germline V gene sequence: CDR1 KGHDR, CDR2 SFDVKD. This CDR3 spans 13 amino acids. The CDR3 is CATTEGRNTEAFF. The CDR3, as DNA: TGTGCCACCACGGAGGGGAGGAACACTGAAGCTTTCTTT.

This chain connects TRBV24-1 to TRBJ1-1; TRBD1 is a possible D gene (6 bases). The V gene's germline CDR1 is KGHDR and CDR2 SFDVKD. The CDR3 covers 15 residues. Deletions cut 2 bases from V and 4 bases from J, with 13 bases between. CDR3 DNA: TGTGCCACCAGTGATTCGGGGGGGGCCCTCACTGAAGCTTTCTTT. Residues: CATSDSGGALTEAFF.

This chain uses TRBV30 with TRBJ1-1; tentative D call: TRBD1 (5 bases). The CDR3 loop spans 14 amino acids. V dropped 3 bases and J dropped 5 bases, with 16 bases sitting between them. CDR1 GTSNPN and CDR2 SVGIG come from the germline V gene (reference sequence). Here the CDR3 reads CAWREPGDWTEAFF. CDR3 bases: TGTGCCTGGAGGGAACCGGGGGATTGGACTGAAGCTTTCTTT.

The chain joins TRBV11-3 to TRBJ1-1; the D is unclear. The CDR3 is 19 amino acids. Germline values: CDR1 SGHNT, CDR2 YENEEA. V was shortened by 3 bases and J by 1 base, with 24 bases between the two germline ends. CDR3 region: CASSFRGRDTSIRNTEAFF. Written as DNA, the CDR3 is TGTGCCAGCAGCTTTAGAGGGCGAGATACCTCCATTAGGAACACTGAAGCTTTCTTT.

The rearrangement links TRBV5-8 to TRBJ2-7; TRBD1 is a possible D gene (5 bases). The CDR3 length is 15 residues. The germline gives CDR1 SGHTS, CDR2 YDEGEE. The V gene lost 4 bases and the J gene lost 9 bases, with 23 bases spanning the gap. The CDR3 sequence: CASSEDRDFTMGQYF. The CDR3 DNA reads TGTGCCAGCAGCGAAGACAGAGACTTTACCATGGGGCAGTACTTC.

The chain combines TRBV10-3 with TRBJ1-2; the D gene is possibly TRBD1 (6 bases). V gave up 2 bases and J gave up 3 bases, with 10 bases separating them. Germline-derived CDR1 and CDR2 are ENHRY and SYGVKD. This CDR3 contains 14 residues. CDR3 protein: CAISETGGHYGYTF. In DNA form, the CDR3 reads TGTGCCATCAGTGAGACGGGGGGCCACTATGGCTACACCTTC.

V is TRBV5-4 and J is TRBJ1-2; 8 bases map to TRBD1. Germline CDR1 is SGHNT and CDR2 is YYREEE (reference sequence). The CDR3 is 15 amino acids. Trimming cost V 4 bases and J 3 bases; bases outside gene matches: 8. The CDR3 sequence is CASSADGQGHYGYTF. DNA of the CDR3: TGTGCCAGCAGCGCGGATGGACAGGGCCACTATGGCTACACCTTC.

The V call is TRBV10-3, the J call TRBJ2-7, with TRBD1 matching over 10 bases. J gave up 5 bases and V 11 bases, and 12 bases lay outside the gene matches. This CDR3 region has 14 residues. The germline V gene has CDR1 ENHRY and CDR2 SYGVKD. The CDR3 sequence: CASTLGTGVHEQYF. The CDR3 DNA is TGTGCCTCCACTCTCGGGACAGGGGTCCACGAGCAGTACTTC.

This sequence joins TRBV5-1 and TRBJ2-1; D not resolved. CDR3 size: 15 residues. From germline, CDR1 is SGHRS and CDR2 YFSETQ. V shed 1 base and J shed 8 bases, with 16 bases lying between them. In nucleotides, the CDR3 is TGCGCCAGCAGCTTGTCCGGAGTTGTCTCGTATGAGCAGTTCTTC. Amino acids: CASSLSGVVSYEQFF.

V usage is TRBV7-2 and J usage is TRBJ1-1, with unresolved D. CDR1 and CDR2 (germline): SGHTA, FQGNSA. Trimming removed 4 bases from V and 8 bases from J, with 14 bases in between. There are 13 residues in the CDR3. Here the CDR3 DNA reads TGTGCCAGCAGCTCCGTGGCGGGAGGGGAAGCTTTCTTT. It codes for CASSSVAGGEAFF.